This T cell receptor (beta chain) was profiled in a study of cytomegalovirus exposure and HLA in healthy donors. The study's findings and limits: Using a false discovery rate of 0.05, a later analysis showed that 15,000 to 20,000 TCR beta sequences were associated with HLA alleles. As a later analysis showed, several of the most significant clusters appeared to be linked to common viral pathogens.

With regard to this clone: Antigen specificity is unknown.

Donors likely had unrecorded immune exposures despite being nominally healthy when sampled. The primer mix had 60 Vbeta and 13 Jbeta primers. Repertoires were generated with immunoSEQ multiplex PCR, while TCRdb's copy carries only in-frame clones and drops some. The profile shows some 140,000 clones, around 79% of them singletons. The clonotype was recovered from a woman in her fifties or sixties in good health and CMV-seropositive. The specimen was PBMCs.

The CDR3 nucleotides read TGTGCCAGCAGCGAAATTTGGGCGGGGAGGGCCACCGGGGAGCTGTTTTTT. It specifies CASSEIWAGRATGELFF. The J gene is TRBJ2-2, the V gene TRBV7-8, with 7 nucleotides matching TRBD2. Germline lookup yields CDR1 SGHVS and CDR2 FQNEAQ. V shed 5 bases, J shed 4 bases, and the junction held 13 bases outside the gene matches. There are 17 residues in the CDR3.